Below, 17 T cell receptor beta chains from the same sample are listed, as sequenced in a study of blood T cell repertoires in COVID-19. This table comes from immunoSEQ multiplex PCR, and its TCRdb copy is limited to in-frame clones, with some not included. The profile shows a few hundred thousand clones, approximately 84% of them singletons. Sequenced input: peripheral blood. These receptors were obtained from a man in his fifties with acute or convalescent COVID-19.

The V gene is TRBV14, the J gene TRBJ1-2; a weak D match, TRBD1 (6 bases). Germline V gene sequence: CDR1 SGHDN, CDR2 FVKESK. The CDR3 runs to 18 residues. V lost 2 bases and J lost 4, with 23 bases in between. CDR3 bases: TGTGCCAGCAGCCAACTCCCAGGTATACCGGGACACTTCTATGGCTACACCTTC. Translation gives CASSQLPGIPGHFYGYTF.

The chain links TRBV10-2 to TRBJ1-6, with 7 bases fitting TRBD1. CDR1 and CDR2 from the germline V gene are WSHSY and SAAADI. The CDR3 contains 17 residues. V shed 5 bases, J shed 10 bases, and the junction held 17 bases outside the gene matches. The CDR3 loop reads CASSSQQGLGLYSPLHF. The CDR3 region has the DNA TGCGCCAGCAGTTCGCAACAGGGGCTAGGTTTATACTCACCCCTCCACTTT.

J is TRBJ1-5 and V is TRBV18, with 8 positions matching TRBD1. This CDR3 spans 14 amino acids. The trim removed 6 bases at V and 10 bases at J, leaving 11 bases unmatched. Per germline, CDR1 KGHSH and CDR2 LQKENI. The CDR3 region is CASSNGTGPSPQHF. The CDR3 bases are TGTGCCAGCTCGAACGGGACAGGCCCATCCCCCCAGCATTTT.

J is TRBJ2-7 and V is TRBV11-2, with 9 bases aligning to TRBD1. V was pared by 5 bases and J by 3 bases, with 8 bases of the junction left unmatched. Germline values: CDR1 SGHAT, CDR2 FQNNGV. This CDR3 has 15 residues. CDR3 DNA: TGTGCCAGCAGCCCCAGACAGGGGGGAATCTACGAGCAGTACTTC. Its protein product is CASSPRQGGIYEQYF.

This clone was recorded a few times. DNA for the CDR3: TGCGCCAGCAGCCCGGGAGGCGGGGGGCTTCAGGGTGAGCAGTTCTTC. This codes for CASSPGGGGLQGEQFF. The chain joins TRBV5-1 to TRBJ2-1, with TRBD2 matching 8 bases. V lost 4 bases, J lost 9 bases, and 15 bases stayed unmatched. The CDR3 loop spans 16 amino acids. From germline, CDR1 is SGHRS and CDR2 YFSETQ. Full variable domain (outside the CDR3, taken from reference TRBV5-1 and TRBJ2-1): KAGVTQTPRYLIKTRGQQVTLSCSPISGHRSVSWYQQTPGQGLQFLFEYFSETQRNKGNFPGRFSGRQFSNSRSEMNVSTLELGDSALYLCASSPGGGGLQGEQFFGPGTRLTVL.

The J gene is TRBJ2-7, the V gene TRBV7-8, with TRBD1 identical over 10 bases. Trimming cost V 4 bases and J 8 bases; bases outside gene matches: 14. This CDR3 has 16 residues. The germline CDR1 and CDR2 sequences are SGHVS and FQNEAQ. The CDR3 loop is CASSSPSGTGDIKQYF. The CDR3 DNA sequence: TGTGCCAGCAGCTCCCCCTCAGGGACAGGGGATATCAAGCAGTACTTC.

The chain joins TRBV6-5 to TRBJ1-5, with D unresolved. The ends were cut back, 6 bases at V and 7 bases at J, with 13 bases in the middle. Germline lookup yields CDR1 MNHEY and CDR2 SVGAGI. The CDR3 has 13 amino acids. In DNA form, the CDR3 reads TGTGCCAGCAGGGAGGGAGCGGGGCAGCCCCAGCATTTT. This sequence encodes CASREGAGQPQHF.

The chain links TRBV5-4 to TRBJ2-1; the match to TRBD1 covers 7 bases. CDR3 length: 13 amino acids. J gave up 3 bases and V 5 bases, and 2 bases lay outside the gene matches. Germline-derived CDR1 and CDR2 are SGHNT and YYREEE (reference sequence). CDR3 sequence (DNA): TGTGCCAGCAGAAGGGACAGCTACAATGAGCAGTTCTTC. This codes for CASRRDSYNEQFF.

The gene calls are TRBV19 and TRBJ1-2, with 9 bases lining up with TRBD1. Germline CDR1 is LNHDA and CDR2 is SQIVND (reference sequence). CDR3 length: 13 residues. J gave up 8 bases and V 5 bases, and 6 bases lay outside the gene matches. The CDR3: CASSSTGGRGYTF. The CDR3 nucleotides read TGTGCCAGTAGTTCAACAGGGGGCCGGGGCTACACCTTC. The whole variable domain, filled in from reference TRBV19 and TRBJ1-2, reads DGGITQSPKYLFRKEGQNVTLSCEQNLNHDAMYWYRQDPGQGLRLIYYSQIVNDFQKGDIAEGYSVSREKKESFPLTVTSAQKNPTAFYLCASSSTGGRGYTFGSGTRLTVV.

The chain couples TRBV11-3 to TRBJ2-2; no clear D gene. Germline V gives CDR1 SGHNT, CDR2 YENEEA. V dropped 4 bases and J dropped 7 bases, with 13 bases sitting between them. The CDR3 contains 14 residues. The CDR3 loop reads CASSSPPEIGELFF. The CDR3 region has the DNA TGTGCCAGCAGCTCCCCCCCCGAGATCGGGGAGCTGTTTTTT.

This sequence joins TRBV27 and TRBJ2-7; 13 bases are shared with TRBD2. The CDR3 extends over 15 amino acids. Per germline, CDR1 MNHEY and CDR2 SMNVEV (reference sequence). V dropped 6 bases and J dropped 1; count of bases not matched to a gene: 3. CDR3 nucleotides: TGTGCCAGCAGAGGGACTAGCGGGGCTTCCTACGAGCAGTACTTC. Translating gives CASRGTSGASYEQYF.

The CDR3 sequence is CSVSSVVSYNEQFF. In nucleotides, the CDR3 is TGCAGCGTTTCCTCGGTGGTCTCCTACAATGAGCAGTTCTTC. The genes are TRBV29-1 and TRBJ2-1; D remains unclear. The CDR3 consists of 14 residues. Per the germline V gene, CDR1 is SQVTM and CDR2 is ANQGSEA. The V end was cut by 5 bases, the J end by 0 bases, with 11 bases between.

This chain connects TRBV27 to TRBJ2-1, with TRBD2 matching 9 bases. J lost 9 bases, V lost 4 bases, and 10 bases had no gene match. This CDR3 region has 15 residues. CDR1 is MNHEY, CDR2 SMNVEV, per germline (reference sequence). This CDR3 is CASSYLAGGPGEQFF. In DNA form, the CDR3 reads TGTGCCAGCAGTTATTTGGCGGGGGGGCCCGGTGAGCAGTTCTTC.

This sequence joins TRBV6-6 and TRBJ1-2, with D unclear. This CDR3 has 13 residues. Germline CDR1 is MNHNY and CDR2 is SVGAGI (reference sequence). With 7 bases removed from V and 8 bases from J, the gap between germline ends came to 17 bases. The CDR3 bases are TGTGCCAGCACGAGGGCAGCGGTGGGCGGCTACACCTTC. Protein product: CASTRAAVGGYTF.

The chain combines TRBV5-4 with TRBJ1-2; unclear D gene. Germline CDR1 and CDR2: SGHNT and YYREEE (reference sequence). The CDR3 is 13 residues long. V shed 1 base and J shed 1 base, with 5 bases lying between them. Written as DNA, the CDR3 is TGTGCCAGCAGCTTGTACAGTAACTATGGCTACACCTTC. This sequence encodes CASSLYSNYGYTF.

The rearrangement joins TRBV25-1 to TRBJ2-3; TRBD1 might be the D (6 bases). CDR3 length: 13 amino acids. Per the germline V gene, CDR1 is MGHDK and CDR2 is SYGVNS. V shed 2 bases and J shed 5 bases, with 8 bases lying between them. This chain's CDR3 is CASSEGGRDTQYF. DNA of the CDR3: TGTGCCAGCAGTGAAGGGGGCAGAGATACGCAGTATTTT.

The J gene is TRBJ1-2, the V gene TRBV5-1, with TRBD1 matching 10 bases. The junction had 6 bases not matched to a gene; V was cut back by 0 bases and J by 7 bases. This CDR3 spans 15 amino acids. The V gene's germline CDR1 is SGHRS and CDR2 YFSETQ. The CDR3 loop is CASSLGDRGYLGYTF. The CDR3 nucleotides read TGCGCCAGCAGCTTGGGGGACAGGGGATATCTTGGCTACACCTTC.